This T cell receptor beta chain was captured by sequencing in a study of T cell repertoires in cytomegalovirus infection. In the study overall: Public TCR beta signatures marked donors with CMV infection and the matching HLA. Study-wide findings and caveats: The ex vivo response was dominated by HLA-C-restricted CMV-specific TCR beta clonotypes. Cumulated frequencies of public TCR beta families served to identify carriers of CMV plus the relevant HLA.

Via MiXCR, TCRdb re-called the reads, giving one row per CDR3 protein. The sample consists of approximately 170,000 distinct CDR3 sequences, approximately 17% of them appearing once. Only a few counts were recorded for this clonotype. As yet, its antigen is unknown. From germline, CDR1 is MNHEY and CDR2 SMNVEV (reference sequence). CDR3 length: 14 amino acids. The trim removed 2 bases at V and 7 bases at J, leaving 1 base unmatched. The chain links TRBV27 to TRBJ2-1; 11 positions match TRBD2. Sequencing was done on a sample of CD8+ T cells from PBMCs. This TCR came from a human donor in good health (CMV status not recorded). Some clones in this sample may be carry-over from other donors' samples. The CDR3 nucleotides are TGTGCCAGCAGTTTAGGGACTAGCGGTAATGAGCAGTTCTTC. Residues: CASSLGTSGNEQFF.